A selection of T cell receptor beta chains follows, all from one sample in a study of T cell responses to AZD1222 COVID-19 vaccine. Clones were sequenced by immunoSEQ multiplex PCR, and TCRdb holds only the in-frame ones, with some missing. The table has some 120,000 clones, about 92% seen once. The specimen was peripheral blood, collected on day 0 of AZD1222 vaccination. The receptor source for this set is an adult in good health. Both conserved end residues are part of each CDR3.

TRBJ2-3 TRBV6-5 CASRTRQGYTDTQYF
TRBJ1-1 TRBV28 CASSIVHRVGVNTEAFF
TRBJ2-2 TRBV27 CASSFASPVSVPGELFF
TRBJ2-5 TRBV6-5 CASTGLIRTQYF
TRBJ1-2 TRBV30 CAWSSIWTGGDGYTF
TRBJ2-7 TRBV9 CASSVVPGQTYEQYF
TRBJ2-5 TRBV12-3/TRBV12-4 CASTGTAKETQYF
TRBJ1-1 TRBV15 CATSKRDRGAFF
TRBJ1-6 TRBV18 CASSPLPSSYNSPLHF
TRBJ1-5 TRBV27 CASSPSAPQGRGNQPQHF
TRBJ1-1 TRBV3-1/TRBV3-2 CASSQSQGGWAEAFF
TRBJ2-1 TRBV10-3 CAIGLAAYNEQFF
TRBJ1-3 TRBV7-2 CASSLGQGSLYF
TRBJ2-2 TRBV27 CASGLAENTGELFF